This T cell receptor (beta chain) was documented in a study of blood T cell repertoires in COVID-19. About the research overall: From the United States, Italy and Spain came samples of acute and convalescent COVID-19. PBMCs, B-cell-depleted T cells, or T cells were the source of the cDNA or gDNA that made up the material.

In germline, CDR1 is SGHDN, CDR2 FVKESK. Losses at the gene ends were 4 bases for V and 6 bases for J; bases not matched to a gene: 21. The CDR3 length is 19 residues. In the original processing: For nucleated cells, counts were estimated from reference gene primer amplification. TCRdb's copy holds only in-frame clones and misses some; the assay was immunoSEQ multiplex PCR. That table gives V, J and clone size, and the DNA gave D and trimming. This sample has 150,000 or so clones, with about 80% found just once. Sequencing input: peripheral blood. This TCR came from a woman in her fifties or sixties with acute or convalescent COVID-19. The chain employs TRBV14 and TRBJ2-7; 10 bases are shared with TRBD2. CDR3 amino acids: CASSRTGTSVLFLVGEQYF. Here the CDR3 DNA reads TGTGCCAGCAGCCGAACCGGGACTAGCGTTTTATTCCTAGTGGGCGAGCAGTACTTC. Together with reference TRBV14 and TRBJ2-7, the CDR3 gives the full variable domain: EAGVTQFPSHSVIEKGQTVTLRCDPISGHDNLYWYRRVMGKEIKFLLHFVKESKQDESGMPNNRFLAERTGGTYSTLKVQPAELEDSGVYFCASSRTGTSVLFLVGEQYFGPGTRLTVT.